This T cell receptor (beta chain) was profiled in a study of cytomegalovirus exposure and HLA in healthy donors (dated by TCRdb to 2017 to 2019). Regarding the research as a whole: In an earlier analysis of around 540 of the donors, about 270 Gb of sequence data and 90 million to 120 million unique TCR beta sequences from 150 million to 200 million T cells were reported. An early release that covered fewer than 800 HLA-typed donors contained approximately 300 gigabases of sequencing data and tens of millions of unique TCR sequences. Of the 398 genotyped donors, 70% to 90% were placed in the genetic ancestry cluster associated with self-reported Caucasian donors. The aim of the study was to test whether cataloging public T cell receptors could identify signatures of past pathogen exposure. The study profiled the T cell repertoires of 550 to 700 subjects by immunosequencing and related them to cytomegalovirus serostatus. In addition to the first cohort of 500 to 850 subjects, a separate validation cohort of around 110 different subjects was used. The study combined high-throughput TCR immunosequencing, statistical association of individual TCRs with disease status, and machine learning to predict cytomegalovirus infection status. To study patterns of TCR occurrence, a later analysis re-analyzed previously published TCR beta repertoires from around 660 donors and added high-resolution HLA genotyping. In the later analysis, no new phenotypic data were used to find candidate immune exposures; instead, reliance was placed on TCR beta sequences and their occurrence across donors. To decide whether each TCR beta V gene segment behaved as functional or pseudogenic, an earlier analysis of some 600 of the donors relied on high-throughput TCR beta sequencing. Donor age, sex, ethnicity and CMV serostatus were compiled alongside the repertoire data. In a later genetic analysis, genome-wide SNP genotypes for about three fifths of the roughly 670 donors were used, and that subset was treated as a discovery cohort. Every repertoire in the discovery cohort had been generated on one and the same sequencing platform. Class I and class II HLA loci were covered by the typing at four-digit resolution. Typing coverage differed by locus: A, B, C, DRB1 and DQB1 were typed in about 620-630 donors, DQA1 in 500 to 550, DPA1 in roughly 590, and DPB1 in around 490. About five DR-DQ haplotypes were handled as single units for association and clustering because linkage in the cohort was strong. Among 350 to 400 genotyped donors of the cohort, an average of approximately 250,000 unique TCR beta nucleotide sequences were sequenced per donor, 15% to 20% of them non-productive. Study-wide findings and limitations: A later analysis reported that several top co-occurrence clusters appeared linked to parvovirus B19, influenza, CMV and Epstein-Barr virus. A further reported finding was that TCR beta sequences accurately predicted the HLA-A and HLA-B alleles for most subjects in the first cohort. In a later analysis, HLA-associated TCR beta chains were found to be more clonally expanded and to have lower generation probabilities than equally common non-associated chains. The classifier was reported to diagnose cytomegalovirus status with high specificity and sensitivity in both the original and validation cohorts. While some public TCRs were present in many individuals, most TCR sequences turned up only very rarely across donors. Correlated functional status among segregating V segments might reflect linkage disequilibrium, but an unknown experimental factor could not be ruled out. Because counts were too low, more than 15 rarely observed V segments, including chromosome 9 orphons, were left out of the earlier analysis of over 550 of the donors. Only TCR beta chains were sequenced in this cohort, and the absence of alpha or paired-chain data limited detectable features. CMV serostatus was the only immune exposure information available for the cohort. Sequencing depth was assumed to be roughly uniform across donors in the presence/absence analyses, though that assumption may not hold. Because some donors lacked HLA typing at each locus, the association tests relied only on the typed subset. According to a later analysis, TCR association rates differed among HLA loci, with DRB1 alleles showing the most associated TCRs and HLA-C alleles showing the fewest. Some IMGT-functional V segments, including TRBV6-2 and TRBV6-3, could not be distinguished by the 87-base-pair reads and were therefore excluded. In the study, approximately 160 TCR beta chains were listed as associated with cytomegalovirus. The sequencing pipeline was judged likely to have produced a cluster of highly shared sequence variants as a technical artifact. It was suggested by the authors that the approach could potentially be generalized to other disease states and immunological phenotypes. A few of the identified cytomegalovirus-associated TCR beta chains were confirmed in vitro to be specific for cytomegalovirus antigens. When HLA alleles, especially DR and DQ, strongly co-occurred, TCR associations were difficult to assign to individual alleles. In an earlier analysis of 450 to 750 of the donors, most TCR beta V segments appeared in productive rearrangements about 87% or about 30% of the time, broadly matching IMGT annotations. A later analysis found that most CMV-associated TCR beta chains appeared HLA-restricted, with HLA associations seemingly driven largely by CMV exposure. Compared with the 666-donor mean, donors in an Asian-associated ancestry cluster had fewer N-insertions in productive TCRs, according to a later genetic analysis. In a later analysis, 16,951 TCR beta sequences were associated with specific HLA alleles at a false discovery rate of 0.05. V-gene and J-gene trimming of TCR beta chains was associated with a missense DCLRE1C variant in a later genetic analysis, and the association was replicated in an independent cohort.

On this clone itself: Its binding antigen is unknown. It has no much larger one-base neighbor in the sample; base qualities were not kept.

V is pruned by 5 bases and J by 2 bases, leaving 6 bases of the junction without a gene match. The germline V gene supplies CDR1 SGHTA and CDR2 FQGNSA. Including the terminal cysteine and phenylalanine, the CDR3 comprises 14 residues. The CDR3 DNA has 42 bases and is translated from base 1. Libraries were prepared through the immunoSEQ multiplex PCR assay. The multiplex PCR relied on a mix of 60 forward primers for TCR Vbeta segments and 13 reverse primers for TCR Jbeta segments. A multiplex PCR assay on genomic DNA amplified the CDR3 region of rearranged TCR beta genes. On the Illumina HiSeq System, the amplified TCR beta libraries were sequenced as 87-base-pair reads. In the paper's pipeline: A later analysis tallied 70 million to 100 million unique TCR beta chains across the approximately 670 repertoires, and about 10 million of those chains were shared by two or more donors. To remove PCR and sequencing errors, raw reads were error-corrected and collapsed into unique sequences using a nearest-neighbor algorithm that merged closely related sequences. CDR3 sequences were aligned to IMGT reference sequences to assign V, D and J gene segments. For a sequence to be retained, at least a six-nucleotide match to both a V gene segment and a J gene segment was required. Rearrangements were classified as productive when the CDR3 lacked stop codons and remained in frame with V and J, and all other rearrangements were classified as non-productive. CDR3 was defined by IMGT convention, running from the second conserved V-encoded cysteine to the conserved J-encoded phenylalanine. In an earlier analysis of more than 550 of the donors, sequences lacking an unambiguous match to a single V gene segment were excluded. An earlier analysis of a few hundred of the donors classified V segments as functional when productive rearrangements were above 56.7% and as segregating when the standard deviation between donors was above 5%. A statistical classification framework was developed to diagnose cytomegalovirus status using the catalog of TCR beta chain sequences. In a later analysis, V and J genes were assigned by comparing TCR nucleotide sequences against IMGT/GENE-DB human TR gene sequences. The TCRdist pipeline was used in a later analysis to assign CDR3 sequences and most-parsimonious VDJ recombination scenarios. In a later analysis, each TCR beta chain was defined by its CDR3 amino acid sequence together with its V-gene family, and reads lacking a unique V-gene family were excluded. A later analysis removed 550 to 650 highly shared, low-generation-probability nucleotide sequences to deal with suspected cross-contamination and a sequencing artifact. In a later analysis, a clonal expansion index for each public chain was calculated from normalized within-repertoire ranks of inferred template counts. In a later analysis, generation probabilities were computed using a VDJ recombination model fitted to out-of-frame rearrangements, and the results were checked against IGoR. Hypergeometric tests were used in a later analysis to score TCR-TCR, TCR-HLA and TCR-CMV co-occurrence, with a repertoire-size bias correction applied to the TCR pairs. False discovery rates were estimated in a later analysis by permuting HLA or CMV assignments 20 times. In a later analysis, co-occurring TCRs were grouped with DBSCAN, and TCRdist sequence similarity was added when clustering was performed within HLA-allele-positive subsets. Repertoires with fewer than 30,000 or more than 120,000 public chains, plus five repertoires with anomalous nucleotide sharing, were excluded from co-occurrence clustering. The table was pulled from immuneACCESS by TCRdb, which kept in-frame rearrangements only. Such tables lose some clones; where checked, under half of the loss comes from unresolved V genes, and the rest has no known cause. V and J calls and clone size are as listed in that table; D and trimming were resolved from the DNA. The sample contains approximately 35,000 clones, roughly 82% of them found a single time. The ten largest clones represent about 3.6% of the sample.

The cohort consisted of fewer than 700 healthy bone marrow donors. At the time of sampling, all cohort members were nominally healthy, though unrecorded immune exposures were likely present. The donor tested CMV seronegative and was one of the 352 seronegative cohort members. A peripheral blood sample was collected from each donor, and TCR beta sequencing was performed on peripheral blood mononuclear cells. Genomic DNA extraction from the blood cell samples was performed with the Qiagen DNeasy Blood Extraction Kit. The clonotype originates from a woman younger than 30 in good health and CMV-seronegative. Sequencing was done on a sample of PBMCs. Recombination joined TRBV7-2 with TRBJ2-7; 7 bases in the junction line up with TRBD2. The CDR3 protein sequence reads: CASSPWGRAYEQYF. The nucleotide sequence is TGTGCCAGCAGCCCTTGGGGGAGGGCCTACGAGCAGTACTTC.